This passage covers 20 T cell receptor beta chains from one sample sequenced in a study of CD8+CD57+ T cells in acquired aplastic anemia. Profiling that covered TCR beta VDJ and CDR3 relied on genomic DNA as its template. TCRdb ran MiXCR on the reads and lists one entry per CDR3 protein. The profile shows about 180,000 distinct CDR3 sequences, about 47% of them singletons. The sample taken for sequencing was sorted CD4+, CD8+, or CD8+CD57+ T cells (not recorded which) from PBMCs. These receptors originate from a human donor in good health.

This clonotype was recorded many times. The chain is built from TRBV15 and TRBJ2-2; D not certain. Per germline, CDR1 LNHNV and CDR2 YYDKDF (reference sequence). The V end lost 4 bases, the J end lost 6 bases, and 9 bases lay between the germline ends. The CDR3 is 13 amino acids. Here the CDR3 reads CATSKVPPGELFF. In DNA, the CDR3 is TGTGCCACCAGCAAAGTCCCCCCCGGGGAGCTGTTTTTT.

This clonotype was counted many times. This sequence joins TRBV24-1 and TRBJ2-2, with D possibly being TRBD2 (6 bases). Trimming took off 3 bases at V and 6 bases at J, with 10 bases between the two ends. This CDR3 has 14 residues. CDR1 and CDR2 from the germline V gene are KGHDR and SFDVKD. The CDR3 coding sequence is TGTGCCACCAGTGATGTTCGGGGGTCCGGGGAGCTGTTTTTT. Translation: CATSDVRGSGELFF.

The chain links TRBV24-1 to TRBJ2-3; D is unclear. Looked up from germline, CDR1 is KGHDR and CDR2 is SFDVKD. Trimming left V 7 bases short and J 6 bases short, with 7 bases between. The CDR3 is made up of 11 amino acids. In nucleotides, the CDR3 is TGTGCCACCAGGGATAGTGATACGCAGTATTTT. Translating it yields CATRDSDTQYF.

The chain uses TRBV11-2 and TRBJ2-3; D gene ambiguous. The length of the CDR3 is 16 residues. Trimming stripped 0 bases from V and 2 bases from J, with 12 bases between. The germline V gene encodes CDR1 SGHAT and CDR2 FQNNGV. The DNA of the CDR3 is TGTGCCAGCAGCTTAGAGACAACAGCGACCACAGATACGCAGTATTTT. It encodes CASSLETTATTDTQYF.

This clonotype was detected many times. The V and J genes are TRBV28 and TRBJ2-7; 12 bases line up with TRBD1. The length of the CDR3 is 15 residues. V was pared by 4 bases and J by 7 bases, with 8 bases of the junction left unmatched. Germline V gives CDR1 MDHEN, CDR2 SYDVKM. The CDR3 spells CASSSPGTGGREQYF. In nucleotides, the CDR3 is TGTGCCAGCAGTTCGCCCGGGACAGGGGGCAGGGAGCAGTACTTC.

This clonotype was picked up a small number of times. V and J are TRBV10-3 and TRBJ2-7; 9 nucleotides line up with TRBD1. The germline V gene has CDR1 ENHRY and CDR2 SYGVKD. The CDR3 totals 14 residues. Losses at the gene ends were 6 bases for V and 4 bases for J; bases not matched to a gene: 7. CDR3 sequence: CAIRGGTGLYEQYF. In DNA, the CDR3 is TGTGCCATCAGGGGGGGGACAGGGTTATACGAGCAGTACTTC.

Worth noting for this clonotype: At one end the junction does not follow the germline gene, possibly because of a read error. The chain uses TRBV2 and TRBJ2-7, with TRBD2 matching over 11 bases. The CDR3 is made up of 17 amino acids. Germline values: CDR1 SNHLY, CDR2 FYNNEI. Here the CDR3 DNA reads TGTGCCAGCAGTGAAGGGAAGTTAGCGGGAGGGCTGGACGATCAGTACTTC. Its protein product is CASSEGKLAGGLDDQYF.

Note on this clonotype: A much larger clonotype is one base distant, so this may be a read error. This chain links TRBV20-1 with TRBJ1-1; D unresolved. Germline values: CDR1 DFQATT, CDR2 SNEGSKA (reference sequence). V gave up 2 bases and J gave up 3 bases, with 25 bases separating them. The CDR3 length is 18 residues. The CDR3 DNA sequence: TGCAGTGCTAGATTTAATACTTCCGGGGTGCGTAGGGACACTGAAGCTTTCTTT. Amino acid sequence: CSARFNTSGVRRDTEAFF.

The chain combines TRBV7-7 with TRBJ2-7, with 9 bases identical to TRBD2. CDR1 SSHAT and CDR2 FNYEAQ come from the germline V gene (reference sequence). The CDR3 consists of 13 residues. As DNA, the CDR3 is TGTGCTAGAGTAGCGGGAGCTGAGAACGAGCAGTACTTC. Encoded protein: CARVAGAENEQYF.

This clonotype was found a few times. The rearrangement uses TRBV15 and TRBJ2-1, with 9 bases lining up with TRBD1. With V trimmed by 5 bases and J by 5 bases, 10 bases remained unmatched. Germline V gives CDR1 LNHNV, CDR2 YYDKDF (reference sequence). The CDR3 has 16 residues. The CDR3 sequence: CATSGSRTGANNEQFF. In DNA form, the CDR3 reads TGTGCCACCAGCGGTAGTAGGACAGGGGCCAACAATGAGCAGTTCTTC.

In this sample, this clonotype turned up many times. Written as DNA, the CDR3 is TGCAGTGCTAGAGATGACGGGACATGGGACTATGGCTACACCTTC. This encodes CSARDDGTWDYGYTF. The chain joins TRBV20-1 to TRBJ1-2, with D perhaps matching TRBD1 (6 bases). V lost 0 bases and J 3 bases, leaving 14 bases between the germline ends. CDR3 length: 15 residues. Germline V gives CDR1 DFQATT, CDR2 SNEGSKA (reference sequence).

The gene calls are TRBV7-3 and TRBJ1-1; 8 bases agree with TRBD1. Germline-derived CDR1 and CDR2 are SGHTA and FQGTGA. CDR3 length: 13 residues. J gave up 4 bases and V 4 bases, and 2 bases lay outside the gene matches. The CDR3 DNA sequence: TGTGCCAGCAGCTGGGACAGGCTCACTGAAGCTTTCTTT. It encodes CASSWDRLTEAFF.

A few counts support this clonotype. The gene calls are TRBV24-1 and TRBJ2-3; the match to TRBD2 covers 11 bases. Losses at the gene ends were 4 bases for V and 5 bases for J; bases not matched to a gene: 4. The CDR3 has 15 residues. The V gene's germline CDR1 is KGHDR and CDR2 SFDVKD. In nucleotides, the CDR3 is TGTGCCACCAGTGACCCTGGACTAGCGGGAGATACGCAGTATTTT. This gives the protein CATSDPGLAGDTQYF.

Concerning this clonotype: This could be a read error, since a much larger clone is one nucleotide away. The chain uses TRBV6-1 and TRBJ2-7; D gene unclear. V gave up 7 bases and J gave up 4 bases, with 20 bases separating them. In germline, CDR1 is MNHNS, CDR2 SASEGT. The CDR3 totals 15 residues. The CDR3 loop reads CASNEDCPSDYEQYF. The CDR3 nucleotides read TGTGCCAGCAACGAAGACTGCCCGTCTGATTACGAGCAGTACTTC.

The sample holds one count of this clonotype. The chain carries TRBV29-1 and TRBJ1-1, with 7 bases that match TRBD1. V lost 8 bases, J lost 0 bases, and 3 bases stayed unmatched. This CDR3 is 12 amino acids long. The V gene's germline CDR1 is SQVTM and CDR2 ANQGSEA. CDR3 nucleotides: TGCAGCACGGGACAGATGAACACTGAAGCTTTCTTT. Encoded protein: CSTGQMNTEAFF.

With respect to this clonotype: The junction departs from the called germline gene at one end, perhaps through a read error. For the CDR3, the DNA is TGTGCCAGCTCACCGCCCGGGGGGCTGTTTTTT. This gives the protein CASSPPGGLFF. The chain links TRBV18 to TRBJ2-2, with D possibly matching TRBD2 (6 bases). CDR1 and CDR2 (germline): KGHSH, LQKENI. CDR3 length equals 11 residues.

In this sample, this clonotype turned up many times. The V gene is TRBV20-1, the J gene TRBJ2-7, with 9 positions matching TRBD1. Germline CDR1 and CDR2: DFQATT and SNEGSKA (reference sequence). The CDR3 loop spans 16 amino acids. Losses at the gene ends were 5 bases for V and 0 bases for J; bases not matched to a gene: 11. CDR3 in amino acids: CSAVPGTGSLSYEQYF. The CDR3 DNA follows: TGCAGTGCTGTTCCCGGGACAGGGTCCCTCTCCTACGAGCAGTACTTC.

V and J are TRBV10-2 and TRBJ2-7; 8 positions agree with TRBD2. With 6 bases clipped from V and 2 bases from J, the junction kept 6 bases outside the gene matches. The CDR3 has 14 amino acids. Germline lookup yields CDR1 WSHSY and CDR2 SAAADI. The CDR3 reads CASRETSGTYEQYF. CDR3 DNA sequence: TGCGCCAGCAGGGAAACTAGCGGTACCTACGAGCAGTACTTC.

This clonotype was recorded at least ten times. The rearrangement joins TRBV19 to TRBJ2-2, with D perhaps TRBD1 or TRBD2 (6 bases each). The CDR3 is 15 residues long. Germline CDR1 is LNHDA and CDR2 is SQIVND (reference sequence). The V gene lost 3 bases and the J gene lost 5 bases, with 13 bases spanning the gap. The CDR3 DNA reads TGTGCCAGTAGTATGCCCGGGGGCTATACCGGGGAGCTGTTTTTT. Translation: CASSMPGGYTGELFF.

This chain links TRBV29-1 with TRBJ2-1, with D possibly TRBD1 on 7 matching bases. The CDR3 has 14 residues. Trimming stripped 4 bases from V and 0 bases from J, with 10 bases between. Germline loops: CDR1 SQVTM, CDR2 ANQGSEA. The CDR3 here is CSVGQGGSYNEQFF. DNA of the CDR3: TGCAGCGTTGGACAGGGAGGCTCCTACAATGAGCAGTTCTTC.